One and the same sample provided the 26 T cell receptor beta chains below, sequenced in a study of T cell responses to AZD1222 COVID-19 vaccine. Measured with immunoSEQ multiplex PCR; TCRdb has only the in-frame clones, and not every one. Of some 96,000 clones listed, more than 75% were seen once; the top ten hold around 2.8%. The sequencing used peripheral blood, collected on day 0 of AZD1222 vaccination. These receptors originate from an adult in good health.

J is TRBJ1-1 and V is TRBV7-2; D gene uncertain. There are 14 residues in the CDR3. The germline gives CDR1 SGHTA, CDR2 FQGNSA. Trimming stripped 6 bases from V and 1 base from J, with 12 bases between. CDR3 sequence (DNA): TGTGCCAGCAGTCCTACTCGGTCGAACACTGAAGCTTTCTTT. Amino acids: CASSPTRSNTEAFF.

This clone showed up just a few times. The chain has TRBV29-1 and TRBJ1-1; D is possibly TRBD1 (5 bases). The CDR3 length is 15 residues. The germline V gene has CDR1 SQVTM and CDR2 ANQGSEA. V shed 4 bases and J shed 1 base, with 16 bases lying between them. The CDR3 nucleotides read TGCAGCGTTGGGCGGCCCCGGGGCACGAACACTGAAGCTTTCTTT. Protein sequence: CSVGRPRGTNTEAFF.

Only one count was recorded for this clone. The germline gene is not matched at one end of the junction; a read error may be the cause. The V and J genes are TRBV24-1 and TRBJ1-2; D may be TRBD1 (6 bases). CDR3 length: 14 amino acids. CDR1 is KGHDR and CDR2 is SFDVKD in the germline V gene. The CDR3 reads CATSDGQSGYGYTF. In DNA, the CDR3 is TGTGCCACCAGTGATGGACAGTCGGGATATGGGTACACCTTC.

V and J are TRBV9 and TRBJ2-7; 7 nucleotides agree with TRBD1. The V gene's germline CDR1 is SGDLS and CDR2 YYNGEE. The CDR3 has 16 residues. Trimming removed 4 bases from V and 0 bases from J; junction bases left unmatched: 10. The CDR3 DNA sequence: TGTGCCAGCAGCCGTTCCGGGACAGATGACTCCTACGAGCAGTACTTC. Translated: CASSRSGTDDSYEQYF.

The chain combines TRBV7-9 with TRBJ1-1, with TRBD1 matching 7 bases. CDR3 length equals 13 residues. Germline CDR1 is SEHNR and CDR2 is FQNEAQ (reference sequence). V dropped 5 bases and J dropped 3; count of bases not matched to a gene: 3. CDR3 loop: CASSHGQDTEAFF. In nucleotides, the CDR3 is TGTGCCAGCAGCCATGGACAGGACACTGAAGCTTTCTTT.

The V call is TRBV4-1, the J call TRBJ2-1; D is perhaps TRBD1 or TRBD2 (5 bases each). Germline V gene data show CDR1 as MGHRA and CDR2 as YSYEKL. The germline V and J ends were trimmed by 4 bases and 3 bases, with 13 bases remaining between them. This CDR3 is 15 amino acids long. The CDR3: CASSPGDGGYNEQFF. The CDR3 bases are TGCGCCAGCAGCCCGGGCGATGGGGGCTACAATGAGCAGTTCTTC.

The sample holds one count of this clone. The CDR3 region has the DNA TGTGCCAGCAGATACAGGGATACGCAGTATTTT. Translation gives CASRYRDTQYF. The V and J genes are TRBV2 and TRBJ2-3, with D possibly TRBD1 on 5 matching bases. Between the trimmed V and J ends, which lost 6 bases and 6 bases, there was a span of 7 bases. Germline-derived CDR1 and CDR2 are SNHLY and FYNNEI. This CDR3 spans 11 amino acids.

This chain joins TRBV3-1 (or the pseudogene TRBV3-2) and TRBJ1-4; 9 positions agree with TRBD1. Per germline, CDR1 LGHDT and CDR2 YNNKEL (reference sequence). J lost 1 base, V lost 4 bases, and 10 bases had no gene match. The CDR3 runs 18 residues. CDR3 protein: CASSPRHRGRITNEKLFF. The CDR3 region has the DNA TGTGCCAGCAGCCCCCGACACAGGGGGCGAATAACTAATGAAAAACTGTTTTTT.

The chain is built from TRBV5-1 and TRBJ1-5; no clear D gene. CDR3 size: 14 residues. Germline V gives CDR1 SGHRS, CDR2 YFSETQ. Trimming removed 0 bases from V and 5 bases from J, with 9 bases in between. DNA for the CDR3: TGCGCCAGCAGCTTGGGAGGTCAGGATCAGCCCCAGCATTTT. Its protein product is CASSLGGQDQPQHF. The full variable domain, completed using reference TRBV5-1 and TRBJ1-5, is KAGVTQTPRYLIKTRGQQVTLSCSPISGHRSVSWYQQTPGQGLQFLFEYFSETQRNKGNFPGRFSGRQFSNSRSEMNVSTLELGDSALYLCASSLGGQDQPQHFGDGTRLSIL.

This chain uses TRBV27 with TRBJ1-2, with D possibly matching TRBD1 (6 bases). Germline-derived CDR1 and CDR2 are MNHEY and SMNVEV (reference sequence). Trimming shortened V by 0 bases and J by 3 bases, and 11 bases separated the two germline ends. CDR3 length: 15 residues. The CDR3: CASSLSATGDYGYTF. Written as DNA, the CDR3 is TGTGCCAGCAGTTTATCGGCGACAGGCGACTATGGCTACACCTTC.

The V and J genes are TRBV7-9 and TRBJ1-1; no clear D. The CDR3 covers 15 residues. The V end lost 1 base, the J end lost 3 bases, and 12 bases lay between the germline ends. Germline values: CDR1 SEHNR, CDR2 FQNEAQ (reference sequence). The CDR3 coding sequence is TGTGCCAGCAGCTTAGGCTTGGGATTTGACACTGAAGCTTTCTTT. This gives the protein CASSLGLGFDTEAFF.

The rearrangement links TRBV27 to TRBJ2-4; D possibly matches TRBD1 or TRBD2 (5 bases each). The CDR3 extends over 16 amino acids. V gave up 3 bases and J gave up 2 bases, with 14 bases separating them. Germline V CDR1 and CDR2: MNHEY, SMNVEV (reference sequence). The CDR3: CASSFLRGATKNIQYF. In nucleotides, the CDR3 is TGTGCCAGCAGTTTTCTCCGGGGCGCAACCAAAAACATTCAGTACTTC.

V gene TRBV19 combines with J gene TRBJ1-2; the D gene is possibly TRBD1 (6 bases). The CDR3 runs 14 residues. The V end lost 8 bases, the J end lost 6 bases, and 19 bases lay between the germline ends. The germline CDR1 and CDR2 sequences are LNHDA and SQIVND (reference sequence). CDR3 region: CASLLRGNRDGYTF. The CDR3 DNA sequence: TGTGCCAGTTTATTGCGCGGCAACAGGGATGGCTACACCTTC.

The V and J genes are TRBV7-9 and TRBJ1-2; weak D call: TRBD1 (5 bases). The CDR3 runs 13 residues. The germline V gene has CDR1 SEHNR and CDR2 FQNEAQ (reference sequence). V was cut by 4 bases and J by 5 bases, with 11 bases left in between. CDR3 bases: TGTGCCAGCAGCTCTGGGACCGTATATGGCTACACCTTC. It yields the protein CASSSGTVYGYTF.

The gene calls are TRBV5-8 and TRBJ2-7; the match to TRBD2 covers 11 bases. The J segment lost 2 bases and the V segment lost 4 bases, leaving 11 bases of the junction unmatched. Germline-derived CDR1 and CDR2 are SGHTS and YDEGEE. This CDR3 region has 17 residues. DNA for the CDR3: TGTGCCAGCAGCCCATCGGGACTAGCGGAGCCGACCTACGAGCAGTACTTC. Amino acid sequence: CASSPSGLAEPTYEQYF.

The V call is TRBV7-9, the J call TRBJ2-1; D remains ambiguous. The germline gives CDR1 SEHNR, CDR2 FQNEAQ (reference sequence). Trimming pared 1 base from V and 10 bases from J, leaving 8 bases between. This CDR3 has 12 residues. CDR3 sequence: CASSLVVEEQFF. The CDR3 nucleotides read TGTGCCAGCAGCTTAGTTGTGGAGGAGCAGTTCTTC.

This sequence joins TRBV5-1 and TRBJ2-2, with TRBD1 matching 12 bases. The germline V gene has CDR1 SGHRS and CDR2 YFSETQ. V gave up 3 bases and J gave up 6 bases; unmatched junction bases: 3. This CDR3 contains 15 residues. The CDR3 loop is CASSYGTGGPGELFF. CDR3 in DNA: TGCGCCAGCAGCTACGGGACAGGGGGCCCCGGGGAGCTGTTTTTT. Filled out from reference TRBV5-1 and TRBJ2-2, the complete variable domain reads KAGVTQTPRYLIKTRGQQVTLSCSPISGHRSVSWYQQTPGQGLQFLFEYFSETQRNKGNFPGRFSGRQFSNSRSEMNVSTLELGDSALYLCASSYGTGGPGELFFGEGSRLTVL.

The genes are TRBV7-9 and TRBJ1-2, with TRBD1 as a possible D gene (6 bases). Trimming pared 5 bases from V and 3 bases from J, leaving 19 bases between. The CDR3 totals 16 residues. Germline V CDR1 and CDR2: SEHNR, FQNEAQ (reference sequence). The chain's CDR3 is CASSHDQGYTDYGYTF. The DNA of the CDR3 is TGTGCCAGCAGCCACGACCAGGGGTACACTGACTATGGCTACACCTTC.

With respect to this clone: The junction differs from germline at one of its ends, possibly a read error. The rearrangement links TRBV10-1 to TRBJ1-6; 7 nucleotides align to TRBD1. The CDR3 loop spans 11 amino acids. Per the germline V gene, CDR1 is WNHNN and CDR2 is SYGVQD (reference sequence). CDR3 in amino acids: CASLEGTALPF. The CDR3 DNA is TGCGCCAGCCTTGAGGGGACAGCTCTCCCCTTT.

The chain carries TRBV28 and TRBJ2-2; D remains ambiguous. CDR3 length: 13 amino acids. Germline loops: CDR1 MDHEN, CDR2 SYDVKM. The ends were cut back, 7 bases at V and 10 bases at J, with 16 bases in the middle. CDR3 loop: CASTTVGVEELFF. CDR3 DNA: TGTGCCAGCACCACAGTTGGGGTGGAGGAGCTGTTTTTT.

This chain links TRBV28 with TRBJ1-5, with D uncertain. The CDR3 runs 14 residues. V was trimmed by 6 bases and J by 2 bases, leaving 11 bases between them. CDR1 and CDR2 (germline): MDHEN, SYDVKM. The CDR3 sequence is CASSQDHGNQPQHF. CDR3 sequence (DNA): TGTGCCAGCAGCCAGGATCATGGCAATCAGCCCCAGCATTTT.

This clone has just a few counts. This chain joins TRBV19 and TRBJ1-1; D is ambiguous. Germline V lookup: CDR1 LNHDA, CDR2 SQIVND (reference sequence). V lost 3 bases to trimming and J lost 2 bases, with 4 bases between them. CDR3 length: 12 residues. CDR3: CASSIHNTEAFF. CDR3 nucleotides: TGTGCCAGTAGTATTCACAACACTGAAGCTTTCTTT.

The J gene is TRBJ1-3, the V gene TRBV28; weak D call: TRBD1 (5 bases). CDR1 MDHEN and CDR2 SYDVKM come from the germline V gene. The CDR3 covers 16 residues. The V gene lost 6 bases and the J gene lost 0 bases, with 15 bases spanning the gap. The chain's CDR3 is CASSTPGGSSGNTIYF. CDR3 DNA sequence: TGTGCCAGCAGCACCCCGGGGGGTTCCTCTGGAAACACCATATATTTT.

The chain is built from TRBV12-3 or TRBV12-4 and TRBJ1-5; D ambiguous. The CDR3 is 12 residues long. The V and J ends lost 5 bases and 3 bases respectively, with 5 bases between them. The DNA for the CDR3 is TGTGCCAGCAGTCCCAACAATCAGCCCCAGCATTTT. Translating gives CASSPNNQPQHF.

The rearrangement joins TRBV15 to TRBJ2-3, with 7 nucleotides matching TRBD2. Per the germline V gene, CDR1 is LNHNV and CDR2 is YYDKDF (reference sequence). J lost 2 bases, V lost 0 bases, and 5 bases had no gene match. The CDR3 has 16 residues. The CDR3 sequence is CATSRDRTRPTDTQYF. The CDR3 DNA is TGTGCCACCAGCAGAGATCGGACTAGACCCACAGATACGCAGTATTTT.

The chain has TRBV7-9 and TRBJ1-5; weak D call: TRBD1 (5 bases). This CDR3 has 14 residues. The V end was cut by 1 base, the J end by 6 bases, with 10 bases between. Germline assignment: CDR1 SEHNR and CDR2 FQNEAQ (reference sequence). The CDR3 DNA is TGTGCCAGCAGCTTAGTGGGGGTGGGTCAGCCCCAGCATTTT. It specifies CASSLVGVGQPQHF.